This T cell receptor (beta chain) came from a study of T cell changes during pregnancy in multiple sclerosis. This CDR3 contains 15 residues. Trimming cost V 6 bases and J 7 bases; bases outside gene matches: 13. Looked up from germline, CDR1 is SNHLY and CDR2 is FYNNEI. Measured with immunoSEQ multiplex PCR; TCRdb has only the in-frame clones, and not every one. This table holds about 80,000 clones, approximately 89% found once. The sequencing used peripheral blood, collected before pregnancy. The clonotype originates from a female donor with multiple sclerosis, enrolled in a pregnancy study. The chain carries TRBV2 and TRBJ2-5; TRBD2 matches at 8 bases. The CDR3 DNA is TGTGCCAGCAGCGCATACAGAACTAGCGGCGGGACCCAGTACTTC. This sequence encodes CASSAYRTSGGTQYF.